Following are 5 T cell receptor beta chains from one sample sequenced in a study of T cells expressing NK-cell markers. TCRdb processed the 5' RACE reads again and assigns one entry to each CDR3 protein, with no DNA. The table for this sample gives some 300,000 distinct CDR3 sequences. Sequencing used blood T cells: a sorted CD56 or NKG2C T cell subset, CD4+ or CD8+ T cells, or bulk PBMC T cells (not recorded which). The receptors were gathered from a man aged 18 to 30 in good health.

The V call is TRBV18, the J call TRBJ2-1. CDR3 length: 13 residues. Germline lookup yields CDR1 KGHSH and CDR2 LQKENI. CDR3 residues: CASSPPVYNEQFF.

The rearrangement uses TRBV28 and TRBJ2-1; TCRdb picks TRBD1, but there is no DNA to check that call. The CDR3 covers 13 residues. The V gene's germline CDR1 is MDHEN and CDR2 SYDVKM. The CDR3 region is CASSTGTSREQFF.

This chain connects TRBV19 to TRBJ1-1; the TRBD1 assignment by TCRdb is unverifiable without DNA. The length of the CDR3 is 15 residues. Germline CDR1 LNHDA, CDR2 SQIVND (reference sequence). CDR3 loop: CASSSTTGVNTEAFF.

The J gene is TRBJ2-1, the V gene TRBV7-3; TCRdb names TRBD2, which stays unverified in the absence of DNA. There are 16 residues in the CDR3. CDR1 SGHTA and CDR2 FQGTGA come from the germline V gene. CDR3 residues: CASSRTTSGAYDEQFF.

This rearrangement joins TRBV15 to TRBJ2-2; TCRdb outputs TRBD1, but without DNA this stays unchecked. The CDR3 has 16 residues. Germline V gene data show CDR1 as LNHNV and CDR2 as YYDKDF (reference sequence). The CDR3 is CATSTGGQGLTGELFF.